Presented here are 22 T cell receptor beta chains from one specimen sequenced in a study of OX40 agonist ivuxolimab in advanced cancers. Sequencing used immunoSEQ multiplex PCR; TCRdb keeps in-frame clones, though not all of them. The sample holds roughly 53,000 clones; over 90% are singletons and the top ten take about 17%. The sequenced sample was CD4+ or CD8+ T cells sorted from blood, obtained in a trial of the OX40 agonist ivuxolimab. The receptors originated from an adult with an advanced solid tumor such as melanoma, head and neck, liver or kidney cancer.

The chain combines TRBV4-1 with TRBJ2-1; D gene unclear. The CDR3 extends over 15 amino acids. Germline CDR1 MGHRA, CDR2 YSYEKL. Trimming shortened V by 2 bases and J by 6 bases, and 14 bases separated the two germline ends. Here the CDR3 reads CASSQRGGSGNEQFF. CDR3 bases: TGCGCCAGCAGCCAAAGAGGCGGCTCCGGCAATGAGCAGTTCTTC.

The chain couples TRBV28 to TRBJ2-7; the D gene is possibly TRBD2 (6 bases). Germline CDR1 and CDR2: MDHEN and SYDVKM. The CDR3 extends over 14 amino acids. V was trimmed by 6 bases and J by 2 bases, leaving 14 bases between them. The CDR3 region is CASSFGGSTYEQYF. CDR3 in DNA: TGTGCCAGCAGCTTTGGAGGGAGCACCTACGAGCAGTACTTC.

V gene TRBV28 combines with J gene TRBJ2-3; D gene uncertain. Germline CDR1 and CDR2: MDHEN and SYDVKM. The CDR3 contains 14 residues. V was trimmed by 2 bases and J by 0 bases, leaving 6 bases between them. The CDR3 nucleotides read TGTGCCAGCAGTTTAGGTGGGAGCACAGATACGCAGTATTTT. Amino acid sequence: CASSLGGSTDTQYF.

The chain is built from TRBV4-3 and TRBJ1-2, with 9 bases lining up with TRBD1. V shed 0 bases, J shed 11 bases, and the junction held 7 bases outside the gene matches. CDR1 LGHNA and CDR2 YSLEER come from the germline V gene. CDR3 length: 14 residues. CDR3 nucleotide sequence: TGCGCCAGCAGCCAAGATGGGGGGACAGGGACGTACACCTTC. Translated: CASSQDGGTGTYTF.

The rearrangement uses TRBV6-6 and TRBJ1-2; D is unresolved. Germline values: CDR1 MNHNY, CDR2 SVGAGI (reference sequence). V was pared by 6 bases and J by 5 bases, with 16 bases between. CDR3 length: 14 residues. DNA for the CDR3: TGTGCCAGCAGGTTCGAGGACGATGGGTATGGCTACACCTTC. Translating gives CASRFEDDGYGYTF.

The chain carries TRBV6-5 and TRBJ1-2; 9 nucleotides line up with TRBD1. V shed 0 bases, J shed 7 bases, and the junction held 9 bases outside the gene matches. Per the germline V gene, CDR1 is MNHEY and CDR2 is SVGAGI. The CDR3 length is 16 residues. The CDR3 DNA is TGTGCCAGCAGTTACTCGATAACAGGGGGCTCAGGTGGCTACACCTTC. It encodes CASSYSITGGSGGYTF.

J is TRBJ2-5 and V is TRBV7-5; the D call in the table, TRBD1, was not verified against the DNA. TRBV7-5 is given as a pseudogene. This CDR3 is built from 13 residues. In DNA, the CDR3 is TGTGCCAGCAGCAAAGGACATGAAAAGACCCAGTACTTC. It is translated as CASSKGHEKTQYF.

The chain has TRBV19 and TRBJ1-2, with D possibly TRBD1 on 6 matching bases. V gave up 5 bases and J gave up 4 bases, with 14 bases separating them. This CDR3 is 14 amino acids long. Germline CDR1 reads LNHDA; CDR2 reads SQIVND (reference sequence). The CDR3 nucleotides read TGTGCCAGTAGTCCACAGGGTTGGGCCTATGGCTACACCTTC. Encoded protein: CASSPQGWAYGYTF.

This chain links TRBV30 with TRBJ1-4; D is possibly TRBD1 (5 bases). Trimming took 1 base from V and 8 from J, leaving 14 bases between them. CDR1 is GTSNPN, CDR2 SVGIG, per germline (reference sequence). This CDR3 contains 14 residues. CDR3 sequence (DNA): TGTGCCTGGAGTGCCCTGAGGGGATCAGAAAAACTGTTTTTT. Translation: CAWSALRGSEKLFF.

The CDR3 sequence: CASGLAEETQYF. The CDR3 DNA reads TGTGCCAGCGGACTAGCGGAAGAGACCCAGTACTTC. The chain is built from TRBV28 and TRBJ2-5; 10 nucleotides match TRBD2. CDR1 is MDHEN, CDR2 SYDVKM, per germline. The CDR3 extends over 12 amino acids. V lost 8 bases to trimming and J lost 3 bases; unmatched junction nucleotides: 0.

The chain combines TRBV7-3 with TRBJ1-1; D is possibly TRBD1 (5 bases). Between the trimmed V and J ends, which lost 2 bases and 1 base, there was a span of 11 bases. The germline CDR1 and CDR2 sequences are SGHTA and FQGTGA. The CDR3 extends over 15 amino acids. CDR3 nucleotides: TGTGCCAGCAGCTTAGATGGGGCGAGGAACACTGAAGCTTTCTTT. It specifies CASSLDGARNTEAFF.

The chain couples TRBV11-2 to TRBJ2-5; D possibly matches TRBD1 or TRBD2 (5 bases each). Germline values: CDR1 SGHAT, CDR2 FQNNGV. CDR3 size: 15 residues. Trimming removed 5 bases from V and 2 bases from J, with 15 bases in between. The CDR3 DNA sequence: TGTGCCAGCAGCCCAAAAGGGGAGAGTCAAGAGACCCAGTACTTC. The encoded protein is CASSPKGESQETQYF.

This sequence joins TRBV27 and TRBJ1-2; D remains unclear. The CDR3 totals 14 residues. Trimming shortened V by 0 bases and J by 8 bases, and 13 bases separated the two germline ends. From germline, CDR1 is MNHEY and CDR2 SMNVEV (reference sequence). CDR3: CASSLSFATNGYTF. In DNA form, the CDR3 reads TGTGCCAGCAGTTTATCGTTCGCGACGAACGGCTACACCTTC.

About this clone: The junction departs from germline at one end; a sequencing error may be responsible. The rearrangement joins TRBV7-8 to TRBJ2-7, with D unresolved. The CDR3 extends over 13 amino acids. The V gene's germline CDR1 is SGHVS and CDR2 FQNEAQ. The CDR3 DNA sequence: TGTGCCAGCAACTTAAGCTCCTCCAACGAGCAGTACTTC. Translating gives CASNLSSSNEQYF.

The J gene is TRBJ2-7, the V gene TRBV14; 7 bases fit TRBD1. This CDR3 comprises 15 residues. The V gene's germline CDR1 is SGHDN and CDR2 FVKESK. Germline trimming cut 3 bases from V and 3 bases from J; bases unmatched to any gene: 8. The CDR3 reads CASSHGQDDYYEQYF. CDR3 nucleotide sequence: TGTGCCAGCAGCCACGGACAGGATGATTACTACGAGCAGTACTTC.

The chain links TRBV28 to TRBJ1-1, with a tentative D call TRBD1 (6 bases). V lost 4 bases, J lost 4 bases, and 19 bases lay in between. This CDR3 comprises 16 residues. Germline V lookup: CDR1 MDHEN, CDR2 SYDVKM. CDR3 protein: CASSSMGTLPGTEAFF. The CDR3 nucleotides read TGTGCCAGCAGTTCTATGGGGACACTCCCTGGCACTGAAGCTTTCTTT.

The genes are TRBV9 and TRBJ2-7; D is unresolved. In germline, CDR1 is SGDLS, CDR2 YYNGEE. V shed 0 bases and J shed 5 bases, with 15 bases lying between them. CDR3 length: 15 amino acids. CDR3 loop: CASSVAHSSLNEQYF. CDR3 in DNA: TGTGCCAGCAGCGTAGCCCACTCCTCTCTGAACGAGCAGTACTTC.

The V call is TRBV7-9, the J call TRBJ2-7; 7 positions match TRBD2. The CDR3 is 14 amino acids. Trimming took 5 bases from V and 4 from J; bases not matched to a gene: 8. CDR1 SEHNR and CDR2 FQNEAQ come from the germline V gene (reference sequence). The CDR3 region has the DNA TGTGCCAGCAGCGTGGGGGGGACTCTATACGAGCAGTACTTC. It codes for CASSVGGTLYEQYF.

The CDR3 spells CASSLSRASIPYEQYF. The CDR3 DNA sequence: TGTGCCAGCAGTTTATCGAGGGCTAGCATCCCCTACGAGCAGTACTTC. This rearrangement joins TRBV27 to TRBJ2-7, with D maybe TRBD2 (5 bases). This CDR3 is 16 amino acids long. The V gene lost 0 bases and the J gene lost 2 bases, with 14 bases spanning the gap. Looked up from germline, CDR1 is MNHEY and CDR2 is SMNVEV (reference sequence).

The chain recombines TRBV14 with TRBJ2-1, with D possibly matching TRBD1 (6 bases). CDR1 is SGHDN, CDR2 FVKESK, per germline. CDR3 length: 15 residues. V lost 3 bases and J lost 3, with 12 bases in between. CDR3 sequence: CASSQTSRGYNEQFF. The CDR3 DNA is TGTGCCAGCAGCCAGACCTCCAGGGGCTACAATGAGCAGTTCTTC.

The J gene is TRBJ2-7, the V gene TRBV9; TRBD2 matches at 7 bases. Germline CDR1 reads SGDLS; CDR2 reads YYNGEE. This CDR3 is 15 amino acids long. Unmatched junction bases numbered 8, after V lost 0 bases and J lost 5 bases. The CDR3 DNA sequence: TGTGCCAGCAGCGTAGGCGGGAGCGTTAAGAACGAGCAGTACTTC. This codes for CASSVGGSVKNEQYF.

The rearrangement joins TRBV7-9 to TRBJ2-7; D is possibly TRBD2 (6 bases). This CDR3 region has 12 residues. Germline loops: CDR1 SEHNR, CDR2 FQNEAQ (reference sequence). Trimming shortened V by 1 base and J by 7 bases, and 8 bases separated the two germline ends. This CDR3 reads CASSLVRGEQYF. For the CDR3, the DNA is TGTGCCAGCAGCTTAGTGCGGGGAGAGCAGTACTTC. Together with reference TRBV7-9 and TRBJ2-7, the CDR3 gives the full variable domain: DTGVSQNPRHKITKRGQNVTFRCDPISEHNRLYWYRQTLGQGPEFLTYFQNEAQLEKSRLLSDRFSAERPKGSFSTLEIQRTEQGDSAMYLCASSLVRGEQYFGPGTRLTVT.